The 25 T cell receptor beta chains reported below all come from one sample, sequenced in a study of cytomegalovirus exposure and HLA in healthy donors (dated by TCRdb to about 2017). Libraries were built with the immunoSEQ multiplex PCR assay. A mixture of 60 forward primers for TCR Vbeta segments and 13 reverse primers for TCR Jbeta segments was used in the multiplex PCR. Imported from immuneACCESS, the table was reduced by TCRdb to in-frame sequences with V and J called. These copies leave out some clones; in studies compared against another copy, an unresolved V gene accounts for under half, and the cause of the remainder is not known. The table for this sample lists about 52,000 clones; 72% of them were counted only once. The ten largest account for around 9.1% of the sample. The material sequenced was PBMCs. All receptors come from a woman aged 50 to 60 in good health and CMV-seronegative.

This clone has just a few counts. The V call is TRBV5-6, the J call TRBJ1-1; D call uncertain. V lost 1 base to trimming and J lost 1 base, with 14 bases between them. Looked up from germline, CDR1 is SGHDT and CDR2 is YYEEEE. The CDR3 length is 16 residues. CDR3 protein: CASSLYPPAGNTEAFF. In DNA, the CDR3 is TGTGCCAGCAGCTTGTACCCGCCCGCGGGGAACACTGAAGCTTTCTTT.

The gene calls are TRBV18 and TRBJ1-2, with no clear D. The V end was cut by 6 bases, the J end by 5 bases, with 16 bases between. The CDR3 has 14 residues. Germline assignment: CDR1 KGHSH and CDR2 LQKENI. The CDR3 region has the DNA TGTGCCAGCTCCCTCCCCGGGGTACGGTATGGCTACACCTTC. Its translation is CASSLPGVRYGYTF.

The chain employs TRBV10-3 and TRBJ1-5; 10 nucleotides align to TRBD1. V lost 0 bases and J lost 8; bases outside the gene matches: 4. The CDR3 has 15 amino acids. Germline V gene lookup returns CDR1 ENHRY and CDR2 SYGVKD. This chain's CDR3 is CAISESWDRGEPQHF. The CDR3 DNA reads TGTGCCATCAGTGAGTCGTGGGACAGGGGAGAGCCCCAGCATTTT.

This clone was found once. The gene calls are TRBV5-1 and TRBJ1-4; D is perhaps TRBD1 (6 bases). Trimming took 6 bases from V and 7 from J, leaving 19 bases between them. Germline CDR1 is SGHRS and CDR2 is YFSETQ. The CDR3 length is 15 residues. The CDR3 region is CASTPGGARREKLFF. DNA of the CDR3: TGCGCCAGCACCCCTGGGGGGGCGCGGCGTGAAAAACTGTTTTTT. Supplemented by reference TRBV5-1 and TRBJ1-4, the full variable domain reads KAGVTQTPRYLIKTRGQQVTLSCSPISGHRSVSWYQQTPGQGLQFLFEYFSETQRNKGNFPGRFSGRQFSNSRSEMNVSTLELGDSALYLCASTPGGARREKLFFGSGTQLSVL.

This sequence joins TRBV4-3 and TRBJ2-2; no clear D gene. Germline V gives CDR1 LGHNA, CDR2 YSLEER. CDR3 size: 17 residues. V was trimmed by 2 bases and J by 1 base, leaving 14 bases between them. This CDR3 reads CASSQMGPIGNTGELFF. The CDR3 bases are TGCGCCAGCAGCCAAATGGGCCCAATAGGGAACACCGGGGAGCTGTTTTTT.

This rearrangement joins TRBV7-9 to TRBJ2-7, with 8 bases matching TRBD1. CDR3 length equals 15 residues. Germline V CDR1 and CDR2: SEHNR, FQNEAQ (reference sequence). The J segment lost 6 bases and the V segment lost 2 bases, leaving 9 bases of the junction unmatched. The chain's CDR3 is CASSLQRTGLGEQYF. The DNA of the CDR3 is TGTGCCAGCAGCTTACAACGGACAGGGCTCGGCGAGCAGTACTTC.

This clone was seen a single time. This chain connects TRBV6-1 to TRBJ1-5; no reliable D call. The CDR3 totals 15 residues. Germline assignment: CDR1 MNHNS and CDR2 SASEGT. Trimming cost V 7 bases and J 3 bases, with 16 bases left between them. The CDR3 nucleotides read TGTGCCAGCACCGGAGACCTACCGAACAATCAGCCCCAGCATTTT. The encoded protein is CASTGDLPNNQPQHF.

The rearrangement links TRBV5-1 to TRBJ2-5; D call uncertain. Germline loops: CDR1 SGHRS, CDR2 YFSETQ. Trimming took 1 base from V and 2 from J, leaving 9 bases between them. The CDR3 is 14 residues long. The CDR3 sequence is CASSLTTAQETQYF. The CDR3 DNA reads TGCGCCAGCAGCTTGACGACTGCTCAAGAGACCCAGTACTTC.

The chain is built from TRBV9 and TRBJ2-1; 9 bases match TRBD1. The CDR3 spans 15 residues. Losses at the gene ends were 3 bases for V and 8 bases for J; bases not matched to a gene: 9. Germline V gene lookup returns CDR1 SGDLS and CDR2 YYNGEE. The CDR3 loop is CASSAGQGVTDEQFF. CDR3 nucleotide sequence: TGTGCCAGCAGCGCGGGACAGGGTGTAACAGATGAGCAGTTCTTC.

The rearrangement uses TRBV4-2 and TRBJ2-7, with a tentative D call TRBD1 (5 bases). The V end lost 2 bases, the J end lost 3 bases, and 11 bases lay between the germline ends. There are 14 residues in the CDR3. CDR1 and CDR2 (germline): LGHNA, YNFKEQ. CDR3 coding DNA: TGTGCCAGCAGCCAACTACCTAGGGGCTACGAGCAGTACTTC. As protein: CASSQLPRGYEQYF.

The CDR3 bases are TGCGCCAGCAGTCTGGGACTAGGCGGCACAGATACGCAGTATTTT. It is translated as CASSLGLGGTDTQYF. This rearrangement joins TRBV10-2 to TRBJ2-3; 8 bases line up with TRBD2. The CDR3 spans 15 residues. The V gene's germline CDR1 is WSHSY and CDR2 SAAADI. With V trimmed by 5 bases and J by 1 base, 5 bases remained unmatched.

This clone was recorded once. The chain carries TRBV30 and TRBJ2-1, with 7 positions matching TRBD2. Germline CDR1 is GTSNPN and CDR2 is SVGIG (reference sequence). CDR3 length: 15 residues. V shed 3 bases, J shed 7 bases, and the junction held 12 bases outside the gene matches. CDR3 bases: TGTGCCTGGAGGGCGGGGGAGAGATTAGGGAATGAGCAGTTCTTC. Its protein product is CAWRAGERLGNEQFF.

The chain combines TRBV9 with TRBJ1-6, with no clear D. Germline V gene data show CDR1 as SGDLS and CDR2 as YYNGEE. The CDR3 has 13 residues. V lost 5 bases and J 9 bases, leaving 12 bases between the germline ends. The CDR3 coding sequence is TGTGCCAGCAGTACAGATTCCAGTTCACCCCTCCACTTT. Amino acid sequence: CASSTDSSSPLHF.

V and J are TRBV6-5 and TRBJ2-5; the D gene is possibly TRBD1 (7 bases). Germline values: CDR1 MNHEY, CDR2 SVGAGI. With 11 bases removed from V and 4 bases from J, the gap between germline ends came to 17 bases. The CDR3 sequence is 13 residues long. The CDR3 reads CAQRRDSPETQYF. As DNA, the CDR3 is TGTGCCCAAAGGCGGGACAGCCCAGAGACCCAGTACTTC.

V is TRBV4-2 and J is TRBJ2-3; D possibly corresponds to TRBD1 (5 bases). Trimming took off 1 base at V and 2 bases at J, with 13 bases between the two ends. Germline V gene sequence: CDR1 LGHNA, CDR2 YNFKEQ. CDR3 length: 16 residues. DNA of the CDR3: TGTGCCAGCAGCCAAGGGCAGGGTAATCCCACAGATACGCAGTATTTT. It is translated as CASSQGQGNPTDTQYF.

The chain couples TRBV9 to TRBJ1-1, with D perhaps TRBD1 (6 bases). V was clipped by 6 bases and J by 1 base, with 13 bases between them. Germline V CDR1 and CDR2: SGDLS, YYNGEE. CDR3 length: 14 residues. CDR3 region: CASTRGWTNTEAFF. CDR3 sequence (DNA): TGTGCCAGCACCAGGGGTTGGACGAACACTGAAGCTTTCTTT.

The genes are TRBV30 and TRBJ2-1; D perhaps matches TRBD1 (6 bases). Between the trimmed V and J ends, which lost 3 bases and 0 bases, there was a span of 15 bases. CDR1 and CDR2 from the germline V gene are GTSNPN and SVGIG (reference sequence). The length of the CDR3 is 16 residues. The chain's CDR3 is CAWRGSGHHSYNEQFF. In nucleotides, the CDR3 is TGTGCCTGGAGAGGCTCGGGACACCACTCCTACAATGAGCAGTTCTTC.

The V gene is TRBV6-5, the J gene TRBJ1-4; the match to TRBD1 covers 7 bases. Germline V lookup: CDR1 MNHEY, CDR2 SVGAGI. J lost 7 bases, V lost 6 bases, and 11 bases had no gene match. The CDR3 totals 15 residues. CDR3 protein: CASSSGQIGSEKLFF. CDR3 in DNA: TGTGCCAGCAGCTCGGGACAGATTGGCAGTGAAAAACTGTTTTTT.

The V and J genes are TRBV5-4 and TRBJ2-1; 14 bases map to TRBD2. The CDR3 covers 16 residues. J gave up 4 bases and V 4 bases, and 4 bases lay outside the gene matches. The V gene's germline CDR1 is SGHNT and CDR2 YYREEE (reference sequence). CDR3 nucleotides: TGTGCCAGCAGCCTAGGGACTAGCGGGAGTTACAATGAGCAGTTCTTC. Amino acids: CASSLGTSGSYNEQFF.

In its sample, this clone was seen a few times. This sample includes further DNA sequences coding for the same CDR3. V and J are TRBV5-1 and TRBJ1-2, with unresolved D. Germline V lookup: CDR1 SGHRS, CDR2 YFSETQ. V was pared by 2 bases and J by 0 bases, with 8 bases between. The CDR3 contains 14 residues. The CDR3 here is CASSLREANYGYTF. CDR3 DNA: TGCGCCAGCAGCTTACGGGAAGCTAACTATGGCTACACCTTC.

The rearrangement links TRBV5-8 to TRBJ1-3; D is undetermined. The CDR3 spans 15 residues. In germline, CDR1 is SGHTS, CDR2 YDEGEE. Trimming took 4 bases from V and 1 from J, leaving 12 bases between them. The DNA for the CDR3 is TGTGCCAGCAGCCTCTTGGCCTTTTCTGGAAACACCATATATTTT. Translation: CASSLLAFSGNTIYF. Supplemented by reference TRBV5-8 and TRBJ1-3, the full variable domain reads EAGVTQSPTHLIKTRGQQATLRCSPISGHTSVYWYQQALGLGLQFLLWYDEGEERNRGNFPPRFSGRQFPNYSSELNVNALELEDSALYLCASSLLAFSGNTIYFGEGSWLTVV.

The rearrangement links TRBV4-2 to TRBJ1-1; tentative D call: TRBD1 (6 bases). V gave up 0 bases and J gave up 3 bases, with 11 bases separating them. The CDR3 length is 15 residues. Germline V gene lookup returns CDR1 LGHNA and CDR2 YNFKEQ. CDR3 sequence (DNA): TGTGCCAGCAGCCAAGAAGGCCAGGGGCACACTGAAGCTTTCTTT. It specifies CASSQEGQGHTEAFF.

The chain employs TRBV2 and TRBJ1-4, with no clear D. Trimming removed 6 bases at V and 1 base at J, with 15 bases between. Per the germline V gene, CDR1 is SNHLY and CDR2 is FYNNEI. This CDR3 is built from 16 residues. The CDR3, as DNA: TGTGCCAGCAGGGTTTCTTTCAGTATAACTAATGAAAAACTGTTTTTT. Its protein product is CASRVSFSITNEKLFF.

This clone appeared once. The chain links TRBV11-2 to TRBJ2-3; TRBD1 agrees at 9 bases. Germline V gene data show CDR1 as SGHAT and CDR2 as FQNNGV. V was clipped by 2 bases and J by 3 bases; unmatched bases: 6. CDR3 length equals 16 residues. The CDR3 loop is CASSLNTGGGTDTQYF. Here the CDR3 DNA reads TGTGCCAGCAGCTTAAACACAGGGGGCGGGACAGATACGCAGTATTTT. The whole variable domain, remainder taken from reference TRBV11-2 and TRBJ2-3, is EAGVAQSPRYKIIEKRQSVAFWCNPISGHATLYWYQQILGQGPKLLIQFQNNGVVDDSQLPKDRFSAERLKGVDSTLKIQPAKLEDSAVYLCASSLNTGGGTDTQYFGPGTRLTVL.

J is TRBJ2-7 and V is TRBV4-2, with a weak D call TRBD1 (7 bases). The CDR3 sequence is 14 residues long. Per germline, CDR1 LGHNA and CDR2 YNFKEQ. V lost 1 base and J 6 bases, leaving 13 bases between the germline ends. As DNA, the CDR3 is TGTGCCAGCAGCCAAGTCTCGCAGGGGGGCGAGCAGTACTTC. Its protein product is CASSQVSQGGEQYF.